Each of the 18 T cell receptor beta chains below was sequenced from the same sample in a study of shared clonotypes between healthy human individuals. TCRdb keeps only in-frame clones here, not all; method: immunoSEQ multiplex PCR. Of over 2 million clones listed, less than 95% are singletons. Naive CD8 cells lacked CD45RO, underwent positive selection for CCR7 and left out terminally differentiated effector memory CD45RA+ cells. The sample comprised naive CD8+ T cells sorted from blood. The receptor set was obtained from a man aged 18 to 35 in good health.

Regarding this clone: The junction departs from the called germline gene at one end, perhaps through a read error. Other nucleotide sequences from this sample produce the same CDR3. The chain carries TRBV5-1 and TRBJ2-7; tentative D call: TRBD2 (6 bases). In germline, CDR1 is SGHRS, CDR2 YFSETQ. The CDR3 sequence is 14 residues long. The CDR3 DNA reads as TGCGCTAGCAGCTTGGAGGGCGGGTACTACGAGCAGTACTTC. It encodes CASSLEGGYYEQYF.

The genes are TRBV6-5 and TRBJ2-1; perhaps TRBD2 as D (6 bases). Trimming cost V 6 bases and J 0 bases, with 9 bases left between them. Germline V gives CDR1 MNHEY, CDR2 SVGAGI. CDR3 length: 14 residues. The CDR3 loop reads CASSGGFSYNEQFF. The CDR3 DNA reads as TGTGCCAGCAGCGGGGGTTTCTCCTACAATGAGCAGTTCTTC.

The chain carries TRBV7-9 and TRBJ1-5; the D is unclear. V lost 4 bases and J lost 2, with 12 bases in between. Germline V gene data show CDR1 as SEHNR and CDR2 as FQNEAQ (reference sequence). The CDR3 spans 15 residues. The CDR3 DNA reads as TGTGCCAGCAGCTCGACTGCCCCAGGCAATCAGCCCCAGCATTTT. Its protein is CASSSTAPGNQPQHF.

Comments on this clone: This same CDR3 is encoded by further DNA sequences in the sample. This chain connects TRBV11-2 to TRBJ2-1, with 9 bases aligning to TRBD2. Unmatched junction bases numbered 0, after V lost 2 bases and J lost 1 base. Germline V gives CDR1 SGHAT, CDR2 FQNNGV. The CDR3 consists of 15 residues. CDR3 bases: TGTGCCAGCAGCTTAACTAGCGGGTCCTACAATGAGCAGTTCTTC. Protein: CASSLTSGSYNEQFF.

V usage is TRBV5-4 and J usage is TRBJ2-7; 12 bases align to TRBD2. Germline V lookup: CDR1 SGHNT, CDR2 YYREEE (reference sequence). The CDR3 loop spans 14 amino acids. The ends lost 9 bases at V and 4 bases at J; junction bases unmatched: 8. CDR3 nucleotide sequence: TGTGCCACCGCCTCACTAGCGGGAGGTTACGAGCAGTACTTC. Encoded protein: CATASLAGGYEQYF.

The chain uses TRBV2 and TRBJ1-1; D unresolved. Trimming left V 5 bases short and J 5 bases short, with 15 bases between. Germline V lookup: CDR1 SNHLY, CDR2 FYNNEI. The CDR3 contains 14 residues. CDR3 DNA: TGTGCCAGCAGTTCCGATATTGGGGATACTGAAGCTTTCTTT. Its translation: CASSSDIGDTEAFF.

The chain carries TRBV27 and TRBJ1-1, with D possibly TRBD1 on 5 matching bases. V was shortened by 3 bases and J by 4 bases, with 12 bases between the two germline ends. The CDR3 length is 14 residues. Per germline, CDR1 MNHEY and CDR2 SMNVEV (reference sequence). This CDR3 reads CASSFLGTGTEAFF. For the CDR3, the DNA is TGTGCCAGCAGTTTTTTAGGGACTGGCACTGAAGCTTTCTTT.

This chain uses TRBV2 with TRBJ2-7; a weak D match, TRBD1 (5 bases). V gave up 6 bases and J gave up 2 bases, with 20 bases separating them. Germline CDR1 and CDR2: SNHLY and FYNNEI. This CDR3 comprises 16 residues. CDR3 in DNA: TGTGCCAGCAGCCGGTCACGCAGGGTCCTTACCTACGAGCAGTACTTC. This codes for CASSRSRRVLTYEQYF. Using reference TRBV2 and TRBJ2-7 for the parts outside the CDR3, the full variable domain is EPEVTQTPSHQVTQMGQEVILRCVPISNHLYFYWYRQILGQKVEFLVSFYNNEISEKSEIFDDQFSVERPDGSNFTLKIRSTKLEDSAMYFCASSRSRRVLTYEQYFGPGTRLTVT.

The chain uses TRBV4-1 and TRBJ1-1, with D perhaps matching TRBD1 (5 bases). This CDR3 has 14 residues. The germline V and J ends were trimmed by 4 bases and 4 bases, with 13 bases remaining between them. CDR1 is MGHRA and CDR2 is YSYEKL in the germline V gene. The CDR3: CASSPRERGTEAFF. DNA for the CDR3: TGCGCCAGCAGCCCACGGGAAAGGGGCACTGAAGCTTTCTTT.

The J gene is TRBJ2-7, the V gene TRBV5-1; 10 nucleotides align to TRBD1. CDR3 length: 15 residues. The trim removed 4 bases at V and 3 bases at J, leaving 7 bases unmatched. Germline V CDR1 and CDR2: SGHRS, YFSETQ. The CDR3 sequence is CASSPWTGGFYEQYF. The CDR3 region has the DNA TGCGCCAGCAGCCCCTGGACAGGGGGATTCTACGAGCAGTACTTC. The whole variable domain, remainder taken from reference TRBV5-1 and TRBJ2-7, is KAGVTQTPRYLIKTRGQQVTLSCSPISGHRSVSWYQQTPGQGLQFLFEYFSETQRNKGNFPGRFSGRQFSNSRSEMNVSTLELGDSALYLCASSPWTGGFYEQYFGPGTRLTVT.

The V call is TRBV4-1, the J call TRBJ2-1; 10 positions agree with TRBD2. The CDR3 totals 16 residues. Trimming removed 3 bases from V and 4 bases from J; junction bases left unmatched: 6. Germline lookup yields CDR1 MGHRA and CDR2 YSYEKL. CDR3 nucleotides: TGCGCCAGCAGCCACCAAGCTAGCGGGGGTTACAATGAGCAGTTCTTC. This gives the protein CASSHQASGGYNEQFF.

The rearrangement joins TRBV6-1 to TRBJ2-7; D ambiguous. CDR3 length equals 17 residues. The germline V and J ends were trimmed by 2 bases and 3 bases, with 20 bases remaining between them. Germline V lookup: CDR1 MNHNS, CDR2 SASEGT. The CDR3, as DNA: TGTGCCAGCAGTGAAATGAAAGGGAAAATGTTCCGCTACGAGCAGTACTTC. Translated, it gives CASSEMKGKMFRYEQYF.

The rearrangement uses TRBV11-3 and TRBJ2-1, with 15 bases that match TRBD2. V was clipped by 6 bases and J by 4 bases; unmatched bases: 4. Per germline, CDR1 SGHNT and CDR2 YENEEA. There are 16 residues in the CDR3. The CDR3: CASSLGTSGRYNEQFF. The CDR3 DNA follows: TGTGCCAGCAGTCTAGGGACTAGCGGGAGGTACAATGAGCAGTTCTTC.

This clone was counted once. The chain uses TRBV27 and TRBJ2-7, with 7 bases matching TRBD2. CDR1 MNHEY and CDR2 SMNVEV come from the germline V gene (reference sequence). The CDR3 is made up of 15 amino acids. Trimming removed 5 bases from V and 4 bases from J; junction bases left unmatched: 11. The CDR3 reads CASSLGGLGGYEQYF. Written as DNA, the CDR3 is TGTGCCAGCAGTCTGGGGGGTCTGGGGGGGTACGAGCAGTACTTC.

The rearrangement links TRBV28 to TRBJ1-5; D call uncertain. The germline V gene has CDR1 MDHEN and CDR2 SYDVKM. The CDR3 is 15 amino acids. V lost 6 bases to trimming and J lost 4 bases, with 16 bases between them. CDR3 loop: CASRDVGPINQPQHF. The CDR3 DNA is TGTGCCAGCAGGGATGTGGGCCCAATTAATCAGCCCCAGCATTTT. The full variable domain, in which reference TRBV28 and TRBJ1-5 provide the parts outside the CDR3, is DVKVTQSSRYLVKRTGEKVFLECVQDMDHENMFWYRQDPGLGLRLIYFSYDVKMKEKGDIPEGYSVSREKKERFSLILESASTNQTSMYLCASRDVGPINQPQHFGDGTRLSIL.

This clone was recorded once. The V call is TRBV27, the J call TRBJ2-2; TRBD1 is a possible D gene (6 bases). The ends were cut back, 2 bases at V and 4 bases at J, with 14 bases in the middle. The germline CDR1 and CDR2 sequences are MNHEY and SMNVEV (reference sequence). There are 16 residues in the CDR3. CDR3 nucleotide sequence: TGTGCCAGCAGTTTAGCCGGACAGCTCTTCACCGGGGAGCTGTTTTTT. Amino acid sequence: CASSLAGQLFTGELFF.

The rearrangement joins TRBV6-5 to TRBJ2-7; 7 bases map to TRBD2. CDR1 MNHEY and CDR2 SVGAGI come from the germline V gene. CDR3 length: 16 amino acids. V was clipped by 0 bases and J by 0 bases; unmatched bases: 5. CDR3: CASSYSQAGSSYEQYF. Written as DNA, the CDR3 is TGTGCCAGCAGTTACTCGCAAGCGGGGAGCTCCTACGAGCAGTACTTC.

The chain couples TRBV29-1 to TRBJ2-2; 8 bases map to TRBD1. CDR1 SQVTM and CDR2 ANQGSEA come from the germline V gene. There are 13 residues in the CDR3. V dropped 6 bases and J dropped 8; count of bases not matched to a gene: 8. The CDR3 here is CSVAWTGLGELFF. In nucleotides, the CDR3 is TGCAGCGTGGCCTGGACAGGGTTGGGGGAGCTGTTTTTT.